The 3 T cell receptor beta chains below were found in one sample sequenced in a study of radiation and T cells in renal cell carcinoma. The data were produced by immunoSEQ multiplex PCR, yet TCRdb's version contains in-frame clones alone and is incomplete. The table has 150,000 to 180,000 clones, roughly 90% seen once. Time point given: blood 2 weeks post-SBRT. Treatment given: 15 Gy SBRT to primary tumor, nephrectomy 4 weeks later. This specimen consisted of blood, obtained from a patient whose treatment included radiotherapy and nephrectomy. These receptors came from a woman between 45 and 60 years old with renal cell carcinoma.

CDR3 sequence (DNA): TGTGCCAGTAGTATCGGGATAGGAGATACGCAGTATTTT. The encoded protein is CASSIGIGDTQYF. V is TRBV19 and J is TRBJ2-3, with D possibly matching TRBD2 (5 bases). V lost 3 bases to trimming and J lost 5 bases, with 9 bases between them. The germline V gene encodes CDR1 LNHDA and CDR2 SQIVND (reference sequence). This CDR3 region has 13 residues. Full variable domain (remainder filled in from reference TRBV19 and TRBJ2-3): DGGITQSPKYLFRKEGQNVTLSCEQNLNHDAMYWYRQDPGQGLRLIYYSQIVNDFQKGDIAEGYSVSREKKESFPLTVTSAQKNPTAFYLCASSIGIGDTQYFGPGTRLTVL.

DNA of the CDR3: TGTGCCAGCAGCTTGGAAACTAACTATGGCTACACCTTC. The encoded protein is CASSLETNYGYTF. The chain has TRBV7-2 and TRBJ1-2; no definite D call. Per germline, CDR1 SGHTA and CDR2 FQGNSA. CDR3 length: 13 residues. The V end was cut by 3 bases, the J end by 0 bases, with 5 bases between.

The rearrangement joins TRBV6-5 to TRBJ2-7; 10 bases fit TRBD1. Germline CDR1 reads MNHEY; CDR2 reads SVGAGI. V trimming: 10 bases; J trimming: 4 bases; junction bases outside the gene matches: 7. The CDR3 runs 13 residues. This CDR3 is CATSGQGRYEQYF. The CDR3 DNA sequence: TGTGCCACCTCGGGACAGGGGAGATACGAGCAGTACTTC.